The source of this TCR beta chain is a study of cytomegalovirus exposure and HLA in healthy donors. Study results and caveats: A highly shared variant cluster was judged a likely technical artifact. Later, an analysis showed that TCR beta chains associated with HLA were more clonally expanded than others that were equally common. Differences between HLA loci emerged in a later analysis of TCR association rates, with DRB1 most and HLA-C fewest.

Germline V gives CDR1 SGHTA, CDR2 FQGNSA. CDR3 size: 14 residues. Trimming removed 3 bases at V and 3 bases at J, with 11 bases between. 13 Jbeta primers and 60 Vbeta primers were used for the PCR. Sequencing used immunoSEQ multiplex PCR; TCRdb keeps in-frame clones, though not all of them. Of about 200,000 clones listed, about 79% are singletons. Turning to this clone: Its antigen remains unidentified.

This receptor was taken from a man aged 18 to 29 in good health and CMV-seronegative. The V gene is TRBV7-2, the J gene TRBJ2-5, with D perhaps matching TRBD2 (6 bases). Sequences were obtained from PBMCs. The CDR3 reads CASSFVWGEETQYF. For the CDR3, the DNA is TGTGCCAGCAGCTTCGTGTGGGGGGAAGAGACCCAGTACTTC.